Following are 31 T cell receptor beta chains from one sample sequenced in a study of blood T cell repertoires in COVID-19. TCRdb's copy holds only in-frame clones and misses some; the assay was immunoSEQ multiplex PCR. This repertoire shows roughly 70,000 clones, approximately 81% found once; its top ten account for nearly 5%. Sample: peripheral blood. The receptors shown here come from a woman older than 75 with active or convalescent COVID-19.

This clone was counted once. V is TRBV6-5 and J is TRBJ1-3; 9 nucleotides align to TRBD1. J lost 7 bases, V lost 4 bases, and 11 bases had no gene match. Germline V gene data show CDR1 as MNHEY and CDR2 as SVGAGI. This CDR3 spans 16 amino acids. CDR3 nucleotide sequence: TGTGCCAGCAGTTCCGCCGGGACAGGGAGTAGGAACACCATATATTTT. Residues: CASSSAGTGSRNTIYF.

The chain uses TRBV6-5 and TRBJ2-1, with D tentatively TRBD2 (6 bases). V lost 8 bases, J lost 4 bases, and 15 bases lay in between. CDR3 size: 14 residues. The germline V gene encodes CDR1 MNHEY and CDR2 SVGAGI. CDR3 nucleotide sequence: TGTGCCAGCTTCGGGAGCCCGGATTACAATGAGCAGTTCTTC. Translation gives CASFGSPDYNEQFF.

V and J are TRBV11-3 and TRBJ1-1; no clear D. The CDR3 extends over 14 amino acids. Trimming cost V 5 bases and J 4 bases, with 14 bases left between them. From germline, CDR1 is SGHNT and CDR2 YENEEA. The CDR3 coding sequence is TGTGCCAGCAGCCCTAGAATTGATGGCACTGAAGCTTTCTTT. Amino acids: CASSPRIDGTEAFF. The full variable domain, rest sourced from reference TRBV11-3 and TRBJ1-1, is EAGVVQSPRYKIIEKKQPVAFWCNPISGHNTLYWYLQNLGQGPELLIRYENEEAVDDSQLPKDRFSAERLKGVDSTLKIQPAELGDSAVYLCASSPRIDGTEAFFGQGTRLTVV.

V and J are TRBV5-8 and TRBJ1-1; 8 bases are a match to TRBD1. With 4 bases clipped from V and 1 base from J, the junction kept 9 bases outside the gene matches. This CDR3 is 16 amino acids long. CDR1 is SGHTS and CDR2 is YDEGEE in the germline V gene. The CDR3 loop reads CASSPRQGRENTEAFF. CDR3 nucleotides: TGTGCCAGCAGCCCTCGACAGGGGCGTGAGAACACTGAAGCTTTCTTT.

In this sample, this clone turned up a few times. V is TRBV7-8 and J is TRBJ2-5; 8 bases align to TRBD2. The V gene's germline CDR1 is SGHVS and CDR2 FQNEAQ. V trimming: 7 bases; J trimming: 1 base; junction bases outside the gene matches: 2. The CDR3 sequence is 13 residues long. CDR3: CASMRGVQETQYF. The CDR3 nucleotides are TGTGCCAGCATGCGGGGGGTCCAAGAGACCCAGTACTTC.

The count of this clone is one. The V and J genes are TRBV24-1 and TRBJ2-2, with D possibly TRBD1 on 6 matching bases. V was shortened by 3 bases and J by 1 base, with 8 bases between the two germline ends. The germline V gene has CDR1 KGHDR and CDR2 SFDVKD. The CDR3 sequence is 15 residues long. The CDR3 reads CATSDMTGNTGELFF. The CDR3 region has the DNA TGTGCCACCAGTGATATGACAGGGAACACCGGGGAGCTGTTTTTT.

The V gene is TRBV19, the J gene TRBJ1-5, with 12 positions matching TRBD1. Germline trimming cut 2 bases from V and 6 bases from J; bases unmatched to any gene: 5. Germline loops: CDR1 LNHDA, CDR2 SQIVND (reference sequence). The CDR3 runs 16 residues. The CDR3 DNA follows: TGTGCCAGTAGTATATTGGGGACAGGGGGCTCTCAGCCCCAGCATTTT. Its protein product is CASSILGTGGSQPQHF.

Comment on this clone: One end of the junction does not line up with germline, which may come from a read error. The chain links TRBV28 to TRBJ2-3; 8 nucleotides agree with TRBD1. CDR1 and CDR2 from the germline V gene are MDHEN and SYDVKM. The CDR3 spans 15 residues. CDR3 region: CASNPLGQGTDTQYF. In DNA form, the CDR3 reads TGTGCCAGCAACCCCTTAGGACAGGGCACTGATACGCAGTATTTT.

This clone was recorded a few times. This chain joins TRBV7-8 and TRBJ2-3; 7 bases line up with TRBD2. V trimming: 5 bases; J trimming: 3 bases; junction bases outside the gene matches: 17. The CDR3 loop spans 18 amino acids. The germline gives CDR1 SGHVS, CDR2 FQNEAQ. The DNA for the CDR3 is TGTGCCAGCAGCCCCCGACCCGTGGTGGGAGGGCCGACAGATACGCAGTATTTT. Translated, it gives CASSPRPVVGGPTDTQYF.

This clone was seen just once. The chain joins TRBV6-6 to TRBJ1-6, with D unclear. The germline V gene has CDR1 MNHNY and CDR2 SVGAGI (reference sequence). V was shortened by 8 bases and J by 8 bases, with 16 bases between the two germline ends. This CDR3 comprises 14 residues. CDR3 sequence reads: CASLLISTDSPLHF. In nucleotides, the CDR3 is TGTGCCAGCCTCCTTATCTCTACTGATTCACCCCTCCACTTT.

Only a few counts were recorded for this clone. CDR3 in amino acids: CASSPTTGSDGYTF. Written as DNA, the CDR3 is TGCGCCAGCAGCCCGACTACAGGGTCGGATGGCTACACCTTC. The chain uses TRBV5-1 and TRBJ1-2, with D maybe TRBD1 (6 bases). In germline, CDR1 is SGHRS, CDR2 YFSETQ. The CDR3 is made up of 14 amino acids. V was cut by 4 bases and J by 6 bases, with 16 bases left in between.

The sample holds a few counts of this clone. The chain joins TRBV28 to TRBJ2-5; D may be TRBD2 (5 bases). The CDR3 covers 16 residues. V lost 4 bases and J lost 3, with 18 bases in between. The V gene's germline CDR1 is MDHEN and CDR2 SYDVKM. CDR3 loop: CASSSSGSIVKETQYF. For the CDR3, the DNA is TGTGCCAGCAGTTCATCGGGATCGATTGTTAAAGAGACCCAGTACTTC.

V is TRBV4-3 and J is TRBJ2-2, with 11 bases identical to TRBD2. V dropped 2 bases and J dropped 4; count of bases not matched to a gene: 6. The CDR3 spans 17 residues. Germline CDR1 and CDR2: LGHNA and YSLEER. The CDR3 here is CASSQRLAGGTTGELFF. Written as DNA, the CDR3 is TGCGCCAGCAGCCAAAGGCTAGCGGGGGGCACCACCGGGGAGCTGTTTTTT.

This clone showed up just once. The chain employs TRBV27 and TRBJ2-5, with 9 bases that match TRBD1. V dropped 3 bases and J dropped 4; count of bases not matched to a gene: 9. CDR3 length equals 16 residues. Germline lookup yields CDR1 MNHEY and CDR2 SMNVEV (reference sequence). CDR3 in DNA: TGTGCCAGCAGTTTGAAGGGACAGGGTGGGGGAGAGACCCAGTACTTC. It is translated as CASSLKGQGGGETQYF.

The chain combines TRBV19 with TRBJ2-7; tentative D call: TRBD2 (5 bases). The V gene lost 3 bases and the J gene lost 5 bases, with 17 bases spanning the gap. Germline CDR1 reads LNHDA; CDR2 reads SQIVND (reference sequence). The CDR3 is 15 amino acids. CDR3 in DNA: TGTGCCAGTAGTATTTCCTCGAGGGCCTTCGACGAGCAGTACTTC. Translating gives CASSISSRAFDEQYF.

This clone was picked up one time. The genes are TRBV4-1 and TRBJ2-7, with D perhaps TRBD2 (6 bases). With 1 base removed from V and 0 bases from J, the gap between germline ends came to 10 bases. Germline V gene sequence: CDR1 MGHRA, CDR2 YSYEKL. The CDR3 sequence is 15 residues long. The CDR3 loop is CASSQAEGISYEQYF. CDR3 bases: TGCGCCAGCAGCCAAGCGGAGGGGATCTCCTACGAGCAGTACTTC.

CDR3 region: CSVEDPRQGAVTTTQYF. Written as DNA, the CDR3 is TGCAGCGTTGAAGATCCTAGGCAGGGGGCCGTTACAACTACGCAGTATTTT. The chain combines TRBV29-1 with TRBJ2-3; TRBD1 matches at 8 bases. Germline V CDR1 and CDR2: SQVTM, ANQGSEA. The CDR3 contains 17 residues. V was pared by 0 bases and J by 8 bases, with 16 bases of the junction left unmatched.

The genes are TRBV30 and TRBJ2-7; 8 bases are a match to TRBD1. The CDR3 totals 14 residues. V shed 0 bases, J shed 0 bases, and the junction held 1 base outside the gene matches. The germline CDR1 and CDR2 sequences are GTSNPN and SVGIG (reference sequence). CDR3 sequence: CAWSVDRGSYEQYF. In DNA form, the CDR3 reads TGTGCCTGGAGTGTAGACAGGGGCTCCTACGAGCAGTACTTC.

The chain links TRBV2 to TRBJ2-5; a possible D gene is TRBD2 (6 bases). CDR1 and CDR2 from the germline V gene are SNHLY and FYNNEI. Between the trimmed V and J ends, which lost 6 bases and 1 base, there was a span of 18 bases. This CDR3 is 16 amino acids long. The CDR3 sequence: CASSGTSRDFQETQYF. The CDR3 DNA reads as TGTGCCAGCAGCGGGACTTCCCGAGATTTCCAAGAGACCCAGTACTTC. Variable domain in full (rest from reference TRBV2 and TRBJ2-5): EPEVTQTPSHQVTQMGQEVILRCVPISNHLYFYWYRQILGQKVEFLVSFYNNEISEKSEIFDDQFSVERPDGSNFTLKIRSTKLEDSAMYFCASSGTSRDFQETQYFGPGTRLLVL.

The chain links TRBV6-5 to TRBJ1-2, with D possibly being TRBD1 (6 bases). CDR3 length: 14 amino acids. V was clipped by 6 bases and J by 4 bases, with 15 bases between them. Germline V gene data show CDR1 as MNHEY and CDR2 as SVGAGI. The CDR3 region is CASRITGRGYGYTF. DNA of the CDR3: TGTGCCAGCAGAATAACAGGGAGGGGCTATGGCTACACCTTC.

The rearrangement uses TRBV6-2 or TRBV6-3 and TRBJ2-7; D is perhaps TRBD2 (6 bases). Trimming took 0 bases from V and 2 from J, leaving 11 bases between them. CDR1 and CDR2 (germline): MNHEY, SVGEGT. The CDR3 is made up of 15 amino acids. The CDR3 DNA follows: TGTGCCAGCAGTTACTCCGGAGGGATCACCTACGAGCAGTACTTC. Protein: CASSYSGGITYEQYF.

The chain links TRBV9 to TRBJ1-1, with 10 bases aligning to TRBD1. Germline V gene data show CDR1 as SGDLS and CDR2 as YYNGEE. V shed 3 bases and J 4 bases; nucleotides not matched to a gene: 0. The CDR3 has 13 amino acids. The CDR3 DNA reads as TGTGCCAGCAGCGGGACAGGGGGCACTGAAGCTTTCTTT. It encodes CASSGTGGTEAFF.

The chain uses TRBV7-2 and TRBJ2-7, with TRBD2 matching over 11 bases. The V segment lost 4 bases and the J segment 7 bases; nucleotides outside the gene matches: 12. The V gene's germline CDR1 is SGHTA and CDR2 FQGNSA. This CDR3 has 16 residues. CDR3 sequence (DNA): TGTGCCAGCAGCTCCGAAGGACTAGCGGGTGCCAGGGAGCAGTACTTC. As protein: CASSSEGLAGAREQYF.

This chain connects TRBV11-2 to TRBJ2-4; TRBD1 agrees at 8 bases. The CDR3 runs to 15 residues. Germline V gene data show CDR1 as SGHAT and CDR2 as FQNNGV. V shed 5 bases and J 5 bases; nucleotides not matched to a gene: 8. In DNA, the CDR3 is TGTGCCAGCAGCCGTCCCGACAGGGGTGAAAACATTCAGTACTTC. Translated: CASSRPDRGENIQYF. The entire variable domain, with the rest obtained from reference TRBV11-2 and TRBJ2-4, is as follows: EAGVAQSPRYKIIEKRQSVAFWCNPISGHATLYWYQQILGQGPKLLIQFQNNGVVDDSQLPKDRFSAERLKGVDSTLKIQPAKLEDSAVYLCASSRPDRGENIQYFGAGTRLSVL.

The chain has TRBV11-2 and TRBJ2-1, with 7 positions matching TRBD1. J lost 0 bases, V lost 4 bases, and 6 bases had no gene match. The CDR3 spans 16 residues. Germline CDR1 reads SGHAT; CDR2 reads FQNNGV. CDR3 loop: CASSSETGRSYNEQFF. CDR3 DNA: TGTGCCAGCAGCTCAGAGACAGGGCGCTCCTACAATGAGCAGTTCTTC. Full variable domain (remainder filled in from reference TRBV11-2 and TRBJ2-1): EAGVAQSPRYKIIEKRQSVAFWCNPISGHATLYWYQQILGQGPKLLIQFQNNGVVDDSQLPKDRFSAERLKGVDSTLKIQPAKLEDSAVYLCASSSETGRSYNEQFFGPGTRLTVL.

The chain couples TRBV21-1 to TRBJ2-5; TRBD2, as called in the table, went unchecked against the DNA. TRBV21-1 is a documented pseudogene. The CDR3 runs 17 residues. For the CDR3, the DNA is TGTGCCAGCAGCAAGGGACTAGCGGGAGTACGCCAAGAGACCCAGTACTTC. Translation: CASSKGLAGVRQETQYF.

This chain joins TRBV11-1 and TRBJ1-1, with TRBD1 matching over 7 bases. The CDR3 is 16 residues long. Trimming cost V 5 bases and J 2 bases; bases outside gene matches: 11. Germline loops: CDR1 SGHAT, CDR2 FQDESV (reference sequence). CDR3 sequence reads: CASSRGQALANTEAFF. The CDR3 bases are TGTGCCAGCAGCAGAGGACAGGCGCTAGCAAACACTGAAGCTTTCTTT.

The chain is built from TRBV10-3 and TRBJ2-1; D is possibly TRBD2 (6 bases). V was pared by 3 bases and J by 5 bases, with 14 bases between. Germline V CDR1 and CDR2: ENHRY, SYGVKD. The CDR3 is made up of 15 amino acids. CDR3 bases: TGTGCCATCAGTGATACCGGGACTCCAAACAATGAGCAGTTCTTC. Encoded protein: CAISDTGTPNNEQFF.

CDR3 protein: CATSDLLRGLAGGPRETQYF. CDR3 bases: TGTGCCACCAGTGATTTGCTTAGGGGGCTAGCGGGAGGGCCTCGAGAGACCCAGTACTTC. The rearrangement joins TRBV24-1 to TRBJ2-5, with TRBD2 matching 12 bases. The CDR3 has 20 residues. CDR1 is KGHDR, CDR2 SFDVKD, per germline. Losses at the gene ends were 0 bases for V and 4 bases for J; bases not matched to a gene: 14.

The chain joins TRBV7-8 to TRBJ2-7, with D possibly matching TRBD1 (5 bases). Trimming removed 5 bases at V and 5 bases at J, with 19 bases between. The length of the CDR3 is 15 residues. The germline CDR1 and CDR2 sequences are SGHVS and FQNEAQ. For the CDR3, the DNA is TGTGCCAGCAGCACCTTCGGGCAGGGAAGCGACGAGCAGTACTTC. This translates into CASSTFGQGSDEQYF.

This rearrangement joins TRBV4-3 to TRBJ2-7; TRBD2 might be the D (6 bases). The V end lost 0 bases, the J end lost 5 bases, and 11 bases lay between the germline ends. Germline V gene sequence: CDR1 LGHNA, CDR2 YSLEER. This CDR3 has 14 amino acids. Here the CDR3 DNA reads TGCGCCAGCAGCCAAGATTGGGGGGATAACGAGCAGTACTTC. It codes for CASSQDWGDNEQYF.